A selection of T cell receptor beta chains follows, all from one sample in a study of long-term antiretroviral therapy in people with HIV. TCRdb's table, derived via immunoSEQ multiplex PCR, lists solely in-frame clones and lacks some. The table has 25,000 to 35,000 clones, around 90% seen once. This sample comprised unsorted PBMCs, obtained 3.2 years before starting antiretroviral therapy. These TCRs come from a man aged 50 to 59 with HIV. CDR3s include the opening cysteine and the closing phenylalanine or tryptophan. The D gene is left open where the match is weak. Rows may omit the clone size; those that give it use once, few, many or a size class.

cdr3_aa | cdr3_nt | d_call | j_call | clone_size | v_call
CASSARSGSGTDTQYF | TGTGCCAGCAGCGCCCGTAGCGGGTCAGGCACAGATACGCAGTATTTT | TRBD2 | TRBJ2-3 | . | TRBV7-2
CASSLFGLESGYTF | TGTGCCAGCAGCTTATTCGGTTTAGAAAGTGGCTACACCTTC | . | TRBJ1-2 | . | TRBV7-9
CASSSFGQGARYGYTF | TGTGCCAGCAGCTCCTTTGGCCAGGGGGCTCGTTATGGCTACACCTTC | TRBD1 | TRBJ1-2 | few | TRBV7-9
CASSQAKAALTGYGYTF | TGTGCCAGCAGCCAAGCGAAGGCGGCCCTAACGGGCTATGGCTACACCTTC | . | TRBJ1-2 | . | TRBV4-2
CASSNRGPRSTDTQYF | TGTGCCAGTAGTAACAGGGGACCCCGTAGCACAGATACGCAGTATTTT | TRBD1 | TRBJ2-3 | . | TRBV19
CASSFLPGGSNTEAFF | TGCGCCAGCAGCTTCCTACCGGGCGGATCGAACACTGAAGCTTTCTTT | . | TRBJ1-1 | once | TRBV5-1
CASSWGELQGARNGYTF | TGTGCCAGCAGCTGGGGGGAACTACAGGGGGCTAGGAATGGCTACACCTTC | TRBD1 | TRBJ1-2 | . | TRBV7-9
CASSLVGDYTEAFF | TGCGCCAGCAGCTTGGTAGGGGATTACACTGAAGCTTTCTTT | . | TRBJ1-1 | . | TRBV5-1
CASSGRGGRVHQPQHF | TGTGCCAGCAGTGGTCGAGGGGGAAGGGTCCATCAGCCCCAGCATTTT | . | TRBJ1-5 | . | TRBV2
CASSEDVFTYEQYF | TGTGCCAGCAGCGAGGACGTGTTCACCTACGAGCAGTACTTC | . | TRBJ2-7 | . | TRBV7-2
CASSLTYDRGEAYEQYF | TGCGCCAGCAGTCTAACTTACGACAGGGGGGAGGCCTACGAGCAGTACTTC | TRBD1 | TRBJ2-7 | few | TRBV23-1
CASSILAGYQETQYF | TGTGCCAGCAGCATTCTAGCGGGGTACCAAGAGACCCAGTACTTC | TRBD2 | TRBJ2-5 | . | TRBV7-9
CASSHRLGSQNSPLHF | TGTGCCAGCAGCCACCGCCTGGGATCGCAGAATTCACCCCTCCACTTT | . | TRBJ1-6 | . | TRBV5-4
CASSLVRWRSTDTQYF | TGTGCCAGCAGCTTAGTACGATGGAGAAGCACAGATACGCAGTATTTT | . | TRBJ2-3 | . | TRBV7-2
CASSIAGPTDTQYF | TGTGCCAGCAGCATAGCGGGACCCACAGATACGCAGTATTTT | TRBD2 | TRBJ2-3 | . | TRBV11-3
CASSLVRNLAKNIQYF | TGTGCCAGCAGCTTAGTCAGAAACTTAGCCAAAAACATTCAGTACTTC | . | TRBJ2-4 | . | TRBV7-8
CASNSGLAGGDTQYF | TGTGCCAGCAACTCGGGACTAGCGGGAGGAGATACGCAGTATTTT | TRBD2 | TRBJ2-3 | . | TRBV4-2
CASSLDGLGGSPNQPQHF | TGTGCCAGCAGCTTAGATGGGTTGGGGGGCTCGCCCAATCAGCCCCAGCATTTT | . | TRBJ1-5 | . | TRBV11-2
CASSPPSRTGQTGNTIYF | TGTGCCAGCTCACCACCCAGTAGGACAGGGCAAACTGGAAACACCATATATTTT | TRBD1 | TRBJ1-3 | . | TRBV18
CAISVGTGNEAFF | TGTGCCATCAGTGTGGGGACAGGCAATGAAGCTTTCTTT | TRBD1 | TRBJ1-1 | . | TRBV10-3
CASSSQGGPYEQYF | TGCGCCAGCAGCTCACAGGGTGGGCCCTACGAGCAGTACTTC | . | TRBJ2-7 | once | TRBV5-1
CSVALGAYTF | TGCAGCGTGGCTTTGGGGGCTTACACCTTC | . | TRBJ1-2 | . | TRBV29-1
CASSLDRSYGYTF | TGTGCCAGCAGCTTAGACAGGTCCTATGGCTACACCTTC | . | TRBJ1-2 | . | TRBV7-2
CASSFRQGADTGELFF | TGCGCCAGCAGCTTTAGACAGGGGGCTGACACCGGGGAGCTGTTTTTT | TRBD1 | TRBJ2-2 | . | TRBV5-1
CASSGRVRGDDNEQFF | TGTGCCAGCTCCGGGCGGGTGCGGGGGGACGACAATGAGCAGTTCTTC | TRBD2 | TRBJ2-1 | . | TRBV18
CASSVRAGEYHEQYF | TGTGCCAGCAGTGTTAGGGCTGGAGAATACCACGAGCAGTACTTC | . | TRBJ2-7 | . | TRBV6-4
CASSLGSGRVWETQYF | TGTGCCAGCAGCTTGGGGTCAGGGAGGGTTTGGGAGACCCAGTACTTC | TRBD2 | TRBJ2-5 | . | TRBV5-4
CASSLGYRANYGYTF | TGTGCCAGCAGTTTGGGATACAGAGCTAACTATGGCTACACCTTC | . | TRBJ1-2 | . | TRBV6-5
CASSRGIGLTDTQYF | TGTGCCAGCAGCCGGGGGATCGGCCTCACAGATACGCAGTATTTT | . | TRBJ2-3 | . | TRBV7-3
CASMAALAFF | TGTGCCAGTATGGCGGCGTTAGCTTTCTTT | . | TRBJ1-1 | . | TRBV19
CASSRLGQGVVNEKLFF | TGTGCCAGCAGCCGCCTGGGACAGGGAGTTGTTAATGAAAAACTGTTTTTT | TRBD1 | TRBJ1-4 | . | TRBV4-2
CASSLDAAGITSQETQYF | TGTGCCAGCAGCTTAGACGCCGCTGGAATAACGTCCCAAGAGACCCAGTACTTC | . | TRBJ2-5 | . | TRBV7-9
CASSSGQSPTYEQYF | TGTGCCAGCAGCTCGGGCCAGAGCCCAACCTACGAGCAGTACTTC | . | TRBJ2-7 | . | TRBV7-3
CASSFGVGLATDTQYF | TGCGCCAGCAGCTTCGGGGTAGGACTAGCCACAGATACGCAGTATTTT | TRBD2 | TRBJ2-3 | . | TRBV5-1
CAISEQISGQGQETQYF | TGTGCCATCAGTGAGCAGATATCGGGACAGGGTCAAGAGACCCAGTACTTC | TRBD1 | TRBJ2-5 | . | TRBV10-3
CASSHAQGSYSGNTIYF | TGCGCCAGCAGCCACGCTCAGGGTAGCTACTCTGGAAACACCATATATTTT | . | TRBJ1-3 | . | TRBV4-3
CASSQEWRGGVPFF | TGCGCCAGCAGCCAAGAATGGAGGGGAGGAGTGCCTTTCTTT | . | TRBJ1-1 | . | TRBV4-3
CASSLVGSGGEETQYF | TGTGCCAGCAGCTTAGTTGGTAGCGGGGGAGAAGAGACCCAGTACTTC | TRBD2 | TRBJ2-5 | . | TRBV13
CASSYKRARWDTQYF | TGTGCCAGCAGTTATAAAAGGGCGAGGTGGGATACGCAGTATTTT | . | TRBJ2-3 | . | TRBV6-5
CASSVIGTDTQYF | TGTGCCAGCAGCGTAATAGGCACAGATACGCAGTATTTT | . | TRBJ2-3 | . | TRBV9
CASRDRDREYTGELFF | TGTGCCAGTAGGGACCGGGACAGGGAATACACCGGGGAGCTGTTTTTT | TRBD1 | TRBJ2-2 | few | TRBV19
CASSEVGQGSEAFF | TGTGCCAGCAGTGAAGTGGGACAGGGATCTGAAGCTTTCTTT | TRBD1 | TRBJ1-1 | once | TRBV6-1
CASSLAKSSYNEQFF | TGCGCCAGCAGCTTGGCCAAGAGCTCCTACAATGAGCAGTTCTTC | . | TRBJ2-1 | . | TRBV5-1
CASSLGHSIETQYF | TGCGCCAGCAGCTTGGGACACAGTATCGAGACCCAGTACTTC | . | TRBJ2-5 | . | TRBV5-1
CASSGRSSGGCQPQHF | TGTGCCAGCAGCGGTCGGTCTTCAGGGGGGTGTCAGCCCCAGCATTTT | . | TRBJ1-5 | . | TRBV21-1
CASSELETQYF | TGTGCCAGCAGTGAGTTGGAGACCCAGTACTTC | . | TRBJ2-5 | . | TRBV2
CSASRGINTGELFF | TGCAGCGCATCGAGGGGGATTAACACCGGGGAGCTGTTTTTT | . | TRBJ2-2 | . | TRBV29-1
CTSSQDPQTGTGAQQPQHF | TGCACCAGCAGCCAAGATCCTCAAACCGGGACAGGGGCCCAGCAGCCCCAGCATTTT | . | TRBJ1-5 | few | TRBV1
CASSDRDSPLPYEQYF | TGTGCCAGCAGTGATAGGGACAGTCCCTTACCATACGAGCAGTACTTC | TRBD1 | TRBJ2-7 | . | TRBV2
CASSLARAGRTGELFF | TGCGCCAGCAGCTTGGCCCGAGCGGGGAGGACCGGGGAGCTGTTTTTT | TRBD2 | TRBJ2-2 | . | TRBV5-1
CAINEGLSPLHF | TGTGCCATCAACGAGGGGCTCTCACCCCTCCACTTT | . | TRBJ1-6 | few | TRBV10-3
CASRVGALTSGANVLTF | TGCGCCAGCAGAGTAGGGGCCCTAACCTCTGGGGCCAACGTCCTGACTTTC | . | TRBJ2-6 | . | TRBV5-1
CASSIGLTDTGYTF | TGTGCCAGTAGTATAGGACTGACAGATACTGGCTACACCTTC | . | TRBJ1-2 | . | TRBV19
CASSLQTVTEAFF | TGTGCCAGCAGCCTTCAGACAGTCACTGAAGCTTTCTTT | . | TRBJ1-1 | . | TRBV7-9
CASKSEPLINQPQHF | TGTGCCAGCAAAAGTGAACCGCTAATCAATCAGCCCCAGCATTTT | . | TRBJ1-5 | . | TRBV2
CASSIDGTAIAGLNEQFF | TGTGCCAGTAGTATAGACGGTACAGCCATAGCGGGATTAAATGAGCAGTTCTTC | TRBD2 | TRBJ2-1 | . | TRBV19
CASSSDTSGNTIYF | TGTGCCAGCAGCTCGGACACCTCTGGAAACACCATATATTTT | . | TRBJ1-3 | . | TRBV28
CASSLETGGLSTEAFF | TGTGCCAGCAGCTTGGAAACAGGGGGCTTGAGCACTGAAGCTTTCTTT | TRBD1 | TRBJ1-1 | . | TRBV5-6
CASSLERHSPLHF | TGTGCCAGCAGCTTGGAGAGGCATTCACCCCTCCACTTT | . | TRBJ1-6 | . | TRBV11-3
CASSLGSSSYEQYF | TGTGCCAGCAGCTTAGGATCAAGCTCCTACGAGCAGTACTTC | . | TRBJ2-7 | . | TRBV7-2